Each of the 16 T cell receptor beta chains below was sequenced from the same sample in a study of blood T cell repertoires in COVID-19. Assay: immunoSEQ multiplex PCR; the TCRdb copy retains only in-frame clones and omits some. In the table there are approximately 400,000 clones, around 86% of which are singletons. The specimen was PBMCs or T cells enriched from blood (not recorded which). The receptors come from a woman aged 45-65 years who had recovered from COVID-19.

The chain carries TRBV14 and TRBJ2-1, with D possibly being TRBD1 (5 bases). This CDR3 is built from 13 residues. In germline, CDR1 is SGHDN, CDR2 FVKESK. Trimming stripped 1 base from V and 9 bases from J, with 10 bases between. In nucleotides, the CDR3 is TGTGCCAGCAGCCAAGCTGTTCAGGGTGAGCAGTTCTTC. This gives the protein CASSQAVQGEQFF.

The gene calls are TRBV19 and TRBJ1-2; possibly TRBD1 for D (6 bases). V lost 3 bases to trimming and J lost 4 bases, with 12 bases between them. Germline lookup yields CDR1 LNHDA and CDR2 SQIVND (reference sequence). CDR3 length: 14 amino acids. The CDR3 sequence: CASSIEDSSYGYTF. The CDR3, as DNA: TGTGCCAGTAGTATTGAGGACAGCAGCTATGGCTACACCTTC.

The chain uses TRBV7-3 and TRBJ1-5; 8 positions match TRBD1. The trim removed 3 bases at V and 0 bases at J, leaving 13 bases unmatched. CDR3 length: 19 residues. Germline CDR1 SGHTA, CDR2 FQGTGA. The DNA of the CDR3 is TGTGCCAGCAGCTTCAAGAACAGGGGGATTCAATATAGCAATCAGCCCCAGCATTTT. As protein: CASSFKNRGIQYSNQPQHF.

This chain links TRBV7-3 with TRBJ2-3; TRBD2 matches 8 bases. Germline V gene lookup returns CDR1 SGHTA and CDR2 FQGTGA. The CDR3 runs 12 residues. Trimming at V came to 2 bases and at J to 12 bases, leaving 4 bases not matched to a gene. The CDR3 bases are TGTGCCAGCAGCTTACCGGGACTAGTTCAGTATTTT. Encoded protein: CASSLPGLVQYF.

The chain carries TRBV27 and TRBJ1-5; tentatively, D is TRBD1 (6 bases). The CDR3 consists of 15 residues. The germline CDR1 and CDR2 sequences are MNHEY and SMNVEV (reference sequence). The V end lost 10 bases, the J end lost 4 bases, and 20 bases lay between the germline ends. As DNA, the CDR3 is TGTGCCAACCCCTCGACAGGAGAGTTGAATCAGCCCCAGCATTTT. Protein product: CANPSTGELNQPQHF.

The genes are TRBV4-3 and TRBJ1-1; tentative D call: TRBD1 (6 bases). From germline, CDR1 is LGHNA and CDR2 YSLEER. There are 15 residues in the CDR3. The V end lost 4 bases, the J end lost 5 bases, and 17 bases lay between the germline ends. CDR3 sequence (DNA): TGCGCCAGCAGCCGATCGGGGGGGCGAGGGACTGAAGCTTTCTTT. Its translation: CASSRSGGRGTEAFF.

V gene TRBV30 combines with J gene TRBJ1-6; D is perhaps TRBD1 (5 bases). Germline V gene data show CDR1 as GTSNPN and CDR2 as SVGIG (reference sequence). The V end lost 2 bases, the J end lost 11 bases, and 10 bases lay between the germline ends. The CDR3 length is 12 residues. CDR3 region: CAWSPEGTPLHF. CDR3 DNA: TGTGCCTGGAGTCCGGAGGGGACACCCCTCCACTTT. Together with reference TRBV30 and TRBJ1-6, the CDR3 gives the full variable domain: SQTIHQWPATLVQPVGSPLSLECTVEGTSNPNLYWYRQAAGRGLQLLFYSVGIGQISSEVPQNLSASRPQDRQFILSSKKLLLSDSGFYLCAWSPEGTPLHFGNGTRLTVT.

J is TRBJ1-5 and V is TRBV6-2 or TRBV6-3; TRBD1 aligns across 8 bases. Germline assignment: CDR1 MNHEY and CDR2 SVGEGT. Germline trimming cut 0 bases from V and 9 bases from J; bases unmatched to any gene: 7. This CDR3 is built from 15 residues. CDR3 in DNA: TGTGCCAGCAGTTACTCGGACAGGGCCACGGGGCCCCAGCATTTT. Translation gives CASSYSDRATGPQHF.

CDR3 in DNA: TGTGCCAGCAGTTTAGGGCAGGGGGGCCGAGAGACCCAGTACTTC. As protein: CASSLGQGGRETQYF. The chain couples TRBV28 to TRBJ2-5; perhaps TRBD1 as D (7 bases). The germline CDR1 and CDR2 sequences are MDHEN and SYDVKM. CDR3 size: 15 residues. V was cut by 2 bases and J by 4 bases, with 14 bases left in between.

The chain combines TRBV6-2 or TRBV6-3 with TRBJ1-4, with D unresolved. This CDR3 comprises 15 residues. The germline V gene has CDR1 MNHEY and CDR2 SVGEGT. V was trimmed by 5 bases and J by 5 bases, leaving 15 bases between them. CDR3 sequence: CASSQRRGGNEKLFF. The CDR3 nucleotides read TGTGCCAGCAGTCAGCGGCGGGGAGGGAATGAAAAACTGTTTTTT.

The CDR3 protein is CASSLGRAGQETQYF. CDR3 DNA: TGTGCCAGCAGCTTAGGCAGGGCGGGACAAGAGACCCAGTACTTC. The chain carries TRBV11-2 and TRBJ2-5, with D possibly TRBD2 on 6 matching bases. With 1 base removed from V and 2 bases from J, the gap between germline ends came to 11 bases. The length of the CDR3 is 15 residues. Germline V gene lookup returns CDR1 SGHAT and CDR2 FQNNGV.

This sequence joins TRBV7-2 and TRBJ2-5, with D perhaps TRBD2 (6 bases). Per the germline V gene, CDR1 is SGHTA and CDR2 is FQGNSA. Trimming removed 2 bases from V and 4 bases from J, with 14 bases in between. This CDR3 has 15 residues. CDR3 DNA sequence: TGTGCCAGCAGCTTATTAAGGACTATAGGAGAGACCCAGTACTTC. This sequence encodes CASSLLRTIGETQYF.

CDR3 amino acids: CASSLEGAKNEKLFF. DNA for the CDR3: TGTGCCAGCAGCTTAGAGGGAGCAAAAAATGAAAAACTGTTTTTT. J is TRBJ1-4 and V is TRBV11-1; D call uncertain. Germline values: CDR1 SGHAT, CDR2 FQDESV (reference sequence). The V end lost 1 base, the J end lost 5 bases, and 11 bases lay between the germline ends. The CDR3 length is 15 residues.

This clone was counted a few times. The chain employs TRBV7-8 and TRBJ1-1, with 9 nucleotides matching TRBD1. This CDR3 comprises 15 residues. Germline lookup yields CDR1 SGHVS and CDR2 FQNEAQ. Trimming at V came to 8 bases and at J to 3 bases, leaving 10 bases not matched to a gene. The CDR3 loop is CASGQGRRADTEAFF. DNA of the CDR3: TGTGCCAGCGGACAGGGGCGAAGGGCGGACACTGAAGCTTTCTTT.

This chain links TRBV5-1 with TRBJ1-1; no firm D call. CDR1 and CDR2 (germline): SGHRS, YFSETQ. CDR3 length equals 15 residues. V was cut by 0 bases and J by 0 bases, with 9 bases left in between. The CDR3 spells CASSLVGGMNTEAFF. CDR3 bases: TGCGCCAGCAGCTTGGTAGGCGGGATGAACACTGAAGCTTTCTTT.

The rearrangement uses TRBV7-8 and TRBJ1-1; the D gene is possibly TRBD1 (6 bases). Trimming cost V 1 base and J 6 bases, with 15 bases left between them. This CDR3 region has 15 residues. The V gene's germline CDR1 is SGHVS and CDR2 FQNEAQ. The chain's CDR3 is CASSLEGNRVPEAFF. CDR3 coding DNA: TGTGCCAGCAGCTTAGAAGGTAACAGGGTCCCTGAAGCTTTCTTT.